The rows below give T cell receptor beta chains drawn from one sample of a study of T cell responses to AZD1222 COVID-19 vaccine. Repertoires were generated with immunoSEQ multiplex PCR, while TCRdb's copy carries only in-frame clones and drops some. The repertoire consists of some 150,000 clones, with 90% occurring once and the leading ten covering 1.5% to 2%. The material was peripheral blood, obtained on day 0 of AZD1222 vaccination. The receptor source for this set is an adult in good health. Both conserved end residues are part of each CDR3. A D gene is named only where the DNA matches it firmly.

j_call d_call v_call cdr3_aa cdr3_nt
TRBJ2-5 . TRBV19 CASSRLKQETQYF TGTGCCAGTAGCCGACTAAAACAAGAGACCCAGTACTTC
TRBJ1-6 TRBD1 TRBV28 CASTSTDRESYVGNSPLHF TGTGCCAGCACCTCTACCGACAGGGAAAGTTACGTGGGCAATTCACCCCTCCACTTT
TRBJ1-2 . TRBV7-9 CASSSGRNYGYTF TGTGCCAGCAGCTCGGGACGGAACTATGGCTACACCTTC
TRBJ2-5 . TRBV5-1 CASSGPGIEETQYF TGCGCCAGCAGCGGCCCAGGGATAGAAGAGACCCAGTACTTC
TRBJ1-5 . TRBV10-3 CAISEGYSNQPQHF TGTGCCATCAGTGAGGGCTATAGCAATCAGCCCCAGCATTTT
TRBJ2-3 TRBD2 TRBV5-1 CASRLAGTDTQYF TGCGCCAGTCGACTAGCGGGGACAGATACGCAGTATTTT
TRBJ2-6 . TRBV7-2 CASSPQGTARYSGANVLTF TGTGCCAGCAGCCCCCAAGGGACGGCCAGATACTCTGGGGCCAACGTCCTGACTTTC
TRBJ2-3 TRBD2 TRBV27 CASSLWGTSGGMNTDTQYF TGTGCCAGCAGTTTATGGGGGACTAGCGGGGGAATGAACACAGATACGCAGTATTTT
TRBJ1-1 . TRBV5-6 CASRDRRLNTEAFF TGTGCCAGCAGAGACAGGCGCTTGAACACTGAAGCTTTCTTT
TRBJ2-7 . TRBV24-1 CATTTKGSPSSYEQYF TGTGCCACCACCACCAAGGGCTCCCCCTCCTCCTACGAGCAGTACTTC
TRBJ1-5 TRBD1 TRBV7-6 CASSRRQGSNQPQHF TGTGCCAGCAGCCGTCGACAGGGGTCAAATCAGCCCCAGCATTTT
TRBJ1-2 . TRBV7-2 CASSLALGAGDGYTF TGTGCCAGCAGCTTAGCGCTTGGGGCCGGTGATGGCTACACCTTC